The next 4 T cell receptor beta chains were all read from a single sample in a study of pediatric ulcerative colitis. Some clones are missing from TCRdb's copy, which holds only in-frame ones; the method was immunoSEQ multiplex PCR. The profile covers some 5,000 clones, with around 90% appearing a single time and 0.85% to 1.2% taken by the ten largest. Input material: blood. The receptors originated from a boy aged 5-17 years who was a control in a study of pediatric ulcerative colitis.

The rearrangement links TRBV4-1 to TRBJ2-1; the match to TRBD2 covers 13 bases. Germline lookup yields CDR1 MGHRA and CDR2 YSYEKL. Trimming cost V 3 bases and J 4 bases; bases outside gene matches: 12. The CDR3 spans 19 residues. The CDR3 region is CASSQHPLAGGPEYNEQFF. The CDR3 DNA follows: TGCGCCAGCAGCCAGCACCCACTAGCGGGAGGGCCGGAGTACAATGAGCAGTTCTTC.

This clone has just one count. The rearrangement links TRBV2 to TRBJ1-4; 9 bases are a match to TRBD1. V was clipped by 2 bases and J by 8 bases; unmatched bases: 12. The CDR3 runs to 17 residues. Per germline, CDR1 SNHLY and CDR2 FYNNEI. The CDR3 DNA reads as TGTGCCAGCAGTGAAATCCCCCCCGGGACAGGGAGCGAAAAACTGTTTTTT. This encodes CASSEIPPGTGSEKLFF.

This clone was observed a handful of times. The chain joins TRBV30 to TRBJ1-5, with a possible D match to TRBD1 (6 bases). The CDR3 consists of 13 residues. In germline, CDR1 is GTSNPN, CDR2 SVGIG (reference sequence). V lost 2 bases to trimming and J lost 5 bases, with 10 bases between them. The CDR3 sequence is CAWSRTEYQPQHF. The CDR3 nucleotides read TGTGCCTGGAGTAGGACAGAGTATCAGCCCCAGCATTTT.

This sequence joins TRBV11-2 and TRBJ2-7, with 12 positions matching TRBD2. The CDR3 contains 15 residues. Germline V gene lookup returns CDR1 SGHAT and CDR2 FQNNGV. V trimming: 5 bases; J trimming: 4 bases; junction bases outside the gene matches: 6. The CDR3, as DNA: TGTGCCAGCAGCCCGACTAGCGGGAGCGGTTACGAGCAGTACTTC. Amino acid sequence: CASSPTSGSGYEQYF.